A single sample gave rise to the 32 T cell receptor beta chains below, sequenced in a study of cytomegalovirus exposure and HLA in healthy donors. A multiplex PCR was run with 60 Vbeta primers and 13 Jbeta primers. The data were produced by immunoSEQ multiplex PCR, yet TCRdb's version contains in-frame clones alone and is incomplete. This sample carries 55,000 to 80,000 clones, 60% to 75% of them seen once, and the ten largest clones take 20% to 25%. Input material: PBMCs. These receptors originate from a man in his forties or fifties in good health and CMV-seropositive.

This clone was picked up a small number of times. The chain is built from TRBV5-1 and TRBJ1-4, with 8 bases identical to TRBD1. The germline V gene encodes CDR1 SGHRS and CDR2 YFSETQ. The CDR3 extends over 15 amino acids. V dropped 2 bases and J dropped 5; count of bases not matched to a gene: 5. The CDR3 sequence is CASSFRQGTNEKLFF. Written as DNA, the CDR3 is TGCGCCAGCAGCTTCCGACAGGGGACCAATGAAAAACTGTTTTTT.

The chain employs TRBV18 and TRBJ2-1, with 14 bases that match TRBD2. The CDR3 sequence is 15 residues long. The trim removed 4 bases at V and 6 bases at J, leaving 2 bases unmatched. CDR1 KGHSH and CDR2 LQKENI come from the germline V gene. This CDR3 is CASSLGTSGGNEQFF. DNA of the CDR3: TGTGCCAGCTCACTTGGGACTAGCGGGGGCAATGAGCAGTTCTTC.

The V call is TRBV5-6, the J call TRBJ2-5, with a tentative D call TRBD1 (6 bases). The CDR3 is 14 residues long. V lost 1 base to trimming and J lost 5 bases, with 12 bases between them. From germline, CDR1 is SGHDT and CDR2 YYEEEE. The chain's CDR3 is CASSLFTGMETQYF. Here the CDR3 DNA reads TGTGCCAGCAGCTTGTTTACAGGGATGGAGACCCAGTACTTC.

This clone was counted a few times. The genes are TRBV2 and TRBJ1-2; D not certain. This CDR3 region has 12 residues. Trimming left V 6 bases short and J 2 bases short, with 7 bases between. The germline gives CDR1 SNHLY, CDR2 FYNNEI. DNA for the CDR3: TGTGCCAGCAGACTTGCGAACTATGGCTACACCTTC. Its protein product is CASRLANYGYTF.

The CDR3, as DNA: TGTGCCAGCAGCCTCGGGGTCGGTAATGACTATGGCTACACCTTC. Translating gives CASSLGVGNDYGYTF. The gene calls are TRBV5-6 and TRBJ1-2, with D unclear. The CDR3 extends over 15 amino acids. Trimming removed 4 bases from V and 3 bases from J, with 16 bases in between. Germline V gene sequence: CDR1 SGHDT, CDR2 YYEEEE.

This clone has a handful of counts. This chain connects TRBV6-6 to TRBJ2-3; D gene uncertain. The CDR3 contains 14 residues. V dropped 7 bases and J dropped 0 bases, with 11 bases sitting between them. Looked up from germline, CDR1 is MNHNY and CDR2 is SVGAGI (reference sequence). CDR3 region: CASKFTVSTDTQYF. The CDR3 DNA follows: TGTGCCAGCAAATTTACAGTTAGCACAGATACGCAGTATTTT.

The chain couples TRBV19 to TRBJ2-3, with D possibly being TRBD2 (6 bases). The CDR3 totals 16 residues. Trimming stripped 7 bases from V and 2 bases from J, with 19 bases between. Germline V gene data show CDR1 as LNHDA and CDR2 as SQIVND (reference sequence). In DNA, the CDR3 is TGTGCCAGTACCCAGTCGGGAGCGGGTCTCACAGATACGCAGTATTTT. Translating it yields CASTQSGAGLTDTQYF.

The CDR3 spells CASRRTDVSTEAFF. The CDR3 DNA sequence: TGTGCCAGCAGACGGACTGACGTGAGCACTGAAGCTTTCTTT. V usage is TRBV2 and J usage is TRBJ1-1; D gene unclear. V was trimmed by 6 bases and J by 4 bases, leaving 15 bases between them. Germline V gives CDR1 SNHLY, CDR2 FYNNEI. The CDR3 consists of 14 residues.

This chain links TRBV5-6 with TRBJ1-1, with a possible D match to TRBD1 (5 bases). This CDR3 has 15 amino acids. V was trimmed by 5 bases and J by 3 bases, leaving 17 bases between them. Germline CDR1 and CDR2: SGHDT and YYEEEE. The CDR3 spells CASRSGGRLYTEAFF. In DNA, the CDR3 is TGTGCCAGCAGATCCGGGGGGAGATTGTACACTGAAGCTTTCTTT.

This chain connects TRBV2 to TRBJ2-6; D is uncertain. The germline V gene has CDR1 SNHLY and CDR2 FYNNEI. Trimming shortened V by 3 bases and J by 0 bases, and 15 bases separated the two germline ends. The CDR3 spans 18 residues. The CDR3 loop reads CASSDSQVALSGANVLTF. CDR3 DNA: TGTGCCAGCAGTGACTCACAAGTCGCCCTCTCTGGGGCCAACGTCCTGACTTTC.

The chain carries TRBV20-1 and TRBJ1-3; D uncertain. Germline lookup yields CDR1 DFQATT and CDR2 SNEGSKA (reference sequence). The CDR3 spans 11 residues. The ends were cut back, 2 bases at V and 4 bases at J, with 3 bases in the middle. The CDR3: CSARQGNTIYF. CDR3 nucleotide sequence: TGCAGTGCTAGACAGGGAAACACCATATATTTT.

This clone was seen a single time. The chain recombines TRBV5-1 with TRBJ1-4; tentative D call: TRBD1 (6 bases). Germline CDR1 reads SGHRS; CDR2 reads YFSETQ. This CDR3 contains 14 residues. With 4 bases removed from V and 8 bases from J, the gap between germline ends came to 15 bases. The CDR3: CASSLWGGREKLFF. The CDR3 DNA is TGCGCCAGCAGCCTGTGGGGGGGCCGAGAAAAACTGTTTTTT.

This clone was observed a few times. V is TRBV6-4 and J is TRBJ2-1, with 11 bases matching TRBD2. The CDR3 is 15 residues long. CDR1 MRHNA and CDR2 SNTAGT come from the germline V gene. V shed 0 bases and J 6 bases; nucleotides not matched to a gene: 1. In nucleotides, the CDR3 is TGTGCCAGCAGTGACTCTAGCGGGGGGGCCAATGAGCAGTTCTTC. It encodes CASSDSSGGANEQFF.

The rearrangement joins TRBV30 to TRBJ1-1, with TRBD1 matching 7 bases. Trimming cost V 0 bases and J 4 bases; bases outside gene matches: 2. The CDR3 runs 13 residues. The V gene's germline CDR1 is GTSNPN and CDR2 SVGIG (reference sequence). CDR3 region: CAWSVNRGTEAFF. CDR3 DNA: TGTGCCTGGAGTGTAAACAGGGGCACTGAAGCTTTCTTT.

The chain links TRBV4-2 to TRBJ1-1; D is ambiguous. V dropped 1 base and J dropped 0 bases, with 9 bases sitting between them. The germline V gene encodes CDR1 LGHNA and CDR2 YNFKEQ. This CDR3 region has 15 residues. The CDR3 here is CASSQGRAVNTEAFF. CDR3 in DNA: TGTGCCAGCAGCCAAGGGAGGGCAGTGAACACTGAAGCTTTCTTT.

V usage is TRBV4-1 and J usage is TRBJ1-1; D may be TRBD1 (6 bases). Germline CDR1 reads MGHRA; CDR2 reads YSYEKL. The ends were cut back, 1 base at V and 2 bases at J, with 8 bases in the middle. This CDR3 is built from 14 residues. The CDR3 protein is CASSQAGENTEAFF. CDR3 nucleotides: TGCGCCAGCAGCCAAGCAGGGGAAAACACTGAAGCTTTCTTT.

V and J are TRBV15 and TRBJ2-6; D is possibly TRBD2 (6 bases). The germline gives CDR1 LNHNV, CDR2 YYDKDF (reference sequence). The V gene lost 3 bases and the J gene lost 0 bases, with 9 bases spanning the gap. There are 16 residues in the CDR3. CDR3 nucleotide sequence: TGTGCCACCAGCAGTTTGCGGGGCTCTGGGGCCAACGTCCTGACTTTC. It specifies CATSSLRGSGANVLTF.

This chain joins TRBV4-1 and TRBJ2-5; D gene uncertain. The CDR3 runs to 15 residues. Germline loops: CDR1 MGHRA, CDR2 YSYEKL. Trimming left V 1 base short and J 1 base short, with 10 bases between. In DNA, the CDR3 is TGCGCCAGCAGCCAAGGACAAGTTGGCCAAGAGACCCAGTACTTC. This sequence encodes CASSQGQVGQETQYF.

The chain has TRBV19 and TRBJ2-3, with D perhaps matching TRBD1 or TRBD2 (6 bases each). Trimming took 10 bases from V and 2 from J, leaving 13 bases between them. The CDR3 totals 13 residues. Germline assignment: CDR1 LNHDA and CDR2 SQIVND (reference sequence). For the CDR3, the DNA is TGTGCCACTAGGGGGGCCAACACAGATACGCAGTATTTT. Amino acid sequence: CATRGANTDTQYF.

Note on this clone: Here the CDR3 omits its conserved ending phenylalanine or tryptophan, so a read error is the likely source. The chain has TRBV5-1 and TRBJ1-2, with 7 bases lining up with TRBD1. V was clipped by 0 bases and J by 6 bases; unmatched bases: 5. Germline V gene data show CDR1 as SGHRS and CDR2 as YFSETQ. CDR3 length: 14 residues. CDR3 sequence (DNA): TGCGCCAGCAGCTTGGGAAGGGGGCCGGATGGCTACACCGTC. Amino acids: CASSLGRGPDGYTV.

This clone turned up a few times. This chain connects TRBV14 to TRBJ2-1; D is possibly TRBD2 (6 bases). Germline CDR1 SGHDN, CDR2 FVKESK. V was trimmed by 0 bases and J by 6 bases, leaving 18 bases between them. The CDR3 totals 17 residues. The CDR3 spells CASSQDRIGSGANEQFF. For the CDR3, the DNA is TGTGCCAGCAGCCAAGATAGAATCGGGAGTGGAGCCAATGAGCAGTTCTTC.

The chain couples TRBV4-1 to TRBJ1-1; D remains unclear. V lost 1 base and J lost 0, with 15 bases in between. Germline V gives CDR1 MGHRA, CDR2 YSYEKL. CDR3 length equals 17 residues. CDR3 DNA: TGCGCCAGCAGCCAAGGGCCCTCACAGATCCTGAACACTGAAGCTTTCTTT. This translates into CASSQGPSQILNTEAFF.

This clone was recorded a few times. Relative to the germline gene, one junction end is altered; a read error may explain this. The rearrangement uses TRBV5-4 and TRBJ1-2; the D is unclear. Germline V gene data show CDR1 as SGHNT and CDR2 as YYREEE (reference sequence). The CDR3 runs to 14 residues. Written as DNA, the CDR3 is TGTGCCAGCAGCACCCGGGAAACCAGCTATCGCTACACCTTC. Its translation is CASSTRETSYRYTF.

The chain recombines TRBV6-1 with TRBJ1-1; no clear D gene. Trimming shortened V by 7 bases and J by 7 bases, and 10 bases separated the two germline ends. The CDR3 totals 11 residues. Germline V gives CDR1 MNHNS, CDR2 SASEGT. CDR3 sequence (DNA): TGTGCCAGCACGCAGTCGAATGAAGCTTTCTTT. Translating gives CASTQSNEAFF.

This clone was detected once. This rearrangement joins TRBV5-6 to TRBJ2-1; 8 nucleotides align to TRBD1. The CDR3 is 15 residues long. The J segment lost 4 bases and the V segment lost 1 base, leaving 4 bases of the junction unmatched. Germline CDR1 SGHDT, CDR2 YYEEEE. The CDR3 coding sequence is TGTGCCAGCAGCTTGTACGGACAGGGATACAATGAGCAGTTCTTC. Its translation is CASSLYGQGYNEQFF.

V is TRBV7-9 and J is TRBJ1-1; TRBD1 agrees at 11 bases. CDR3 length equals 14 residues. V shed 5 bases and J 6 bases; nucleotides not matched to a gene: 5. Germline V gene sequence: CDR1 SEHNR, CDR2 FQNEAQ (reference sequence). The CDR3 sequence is CASSKGQGGPEAFF. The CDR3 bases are TGTGCCAGCAGCAAGGGACAGGGGGGCCCTGAAGCTTTCTTT.

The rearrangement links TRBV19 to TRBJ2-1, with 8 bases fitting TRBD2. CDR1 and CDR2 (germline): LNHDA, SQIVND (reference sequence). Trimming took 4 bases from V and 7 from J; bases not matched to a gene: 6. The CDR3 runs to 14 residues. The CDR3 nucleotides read TGTGCCAGTAGTAGGGGACTAGGGCTGAATGAGCAGTTCTTC. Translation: CASSRGLGLNEQFF.

The CDR3 nucleotides are TGTGCCAGCAGCCAAGATGCGACTAGCTCTCGAGAGCAGTACTTC. Translated: CASSQDATSSREQYF. This rearrangement joins TRBV4-2 to TRBJ2-7; 7 bases map to TRBD2. V gave up 0 bases and J gave up 7 bases; unmatched junction bases: 9. Germline CDR1 reads LGHNA; CDR2 reads YNFKEQ. The CDR3 length is 15 residues.

In DNA, the CDR3 is TGTGCCAGCAGCTTGACAGGGTCCTATGGCTACACCTTC. Translating it yields CASSLTGSYGYTF. The genes are TRBV11-2 and TRBJ1-2, with 7 bases aligning to TRBD1. From germline, CDR1 is SGHAT and CDR2 FQNNGV. CDR3 length: 13 residues. The V and J ends lost 3 bases and 4 bases, in that order; junction bases with no gene match: 2.

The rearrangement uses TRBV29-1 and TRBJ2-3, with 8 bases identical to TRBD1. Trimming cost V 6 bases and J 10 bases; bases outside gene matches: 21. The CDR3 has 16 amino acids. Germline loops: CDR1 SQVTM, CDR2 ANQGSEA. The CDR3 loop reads CSVAFSAGQGAGAQYF. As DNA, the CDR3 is TGCAGCGTCGCCTTCTCCGCGGGCCAGGGGGCAGGGGCGCAGTATTTT.

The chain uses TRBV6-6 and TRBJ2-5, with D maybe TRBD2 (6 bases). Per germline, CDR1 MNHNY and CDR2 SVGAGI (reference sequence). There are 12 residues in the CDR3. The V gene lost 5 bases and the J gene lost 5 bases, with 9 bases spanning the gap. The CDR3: CASSRGVETQYF. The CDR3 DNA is TGTGCCAGCAGTCGCGGGGTCGAGACCCAGTACTTC.

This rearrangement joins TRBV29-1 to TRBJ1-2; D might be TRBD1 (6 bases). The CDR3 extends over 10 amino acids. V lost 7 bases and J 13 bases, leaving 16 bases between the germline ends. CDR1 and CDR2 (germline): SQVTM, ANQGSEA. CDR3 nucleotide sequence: TGCAGCGCCACAGGGCCCGAGCCCACCTTC. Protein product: CSATGPEPTF. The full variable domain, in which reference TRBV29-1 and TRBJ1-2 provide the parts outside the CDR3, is SAVISQKPSRDICQRGTSLTIQCQVDSQVTMMFWYRQQPGQSLTLIATANQGSEATYESGFVIDKFPISRPNLTFSTLTVSNMSPEDSSIYLCSATGPEPTFGSGTRLTVV.